The rows below give T cell receptor beta chains drawn from one sample of a study of response to subunit inactivated influenza vaccine. TCRdb reprocessed the RT-PCR reads via MiXCR and lists one record per CDR3 protein. The sample lists hundreds of thousands of distinct CDR3 sequences, approximately 18% occurring once. The material was PBMCs from blood, obtained around 5 days after vaccination. The receptor set was obtained from a man aged 50 to 60 who received an inactivated influenza vaccine. CDR3s include the opening cysteine and the closing phenylalanine or tryptophan. The order of the fields is V gene, J gene, D gene, clone size, CDR3 protein, CDR3 DNA. The D gene is left open where the match is weak. Not every row has a clone size; where given, it reads once, few, many or a size class.

TRBV20-1	TRBJ2-1	TRBD2	many	CSARPPREGFYNEQFF	TGCAGTGCTAGGCCCCCGCGGGAGGGGTTTTACAATGAGCAGTTCTTC
TRBV6-2/TRBV6-3	TRBJ2-3	TRBD1	.	CASSPDQGAGTRTQYF	TGTGCCAGCAGTCCCGACCAGGGGGCTGGTACGCGTACGCAGTATTTT
TRBV10-3	TRBJ1-1	TRBD1	few	CAIRDRGYTEAFF	TGTGCCATCAGGGACAGGGGGTACACTGAAGCTTTCTTT
TRBV30	TRBJ2-1	TRBD2	.	CAQTGGGSINEQFF	TGTGCCCAAACGGGAGGGGGGTCCATCAATGAGCAGTTCTTC
TRBV9	TRBJ2-5	TRBD1	few	CASSVDGTGEETQYF	TGTGCCAGCAGCGTAGATGGGACAGGGGAAGAGACCCAGTACTTC
TRBV7-9	TRBJ2-5	.	.	CASSLRSTSETQYF	TGTGCCAGCAGCTTAAGATCGACATCGGAGACCCAGTACTTC
TRBV24-1	TRBJ2-2	.	few	CATSDPMTGSTTGELFF	TGTGCCACCAGTGATCCAATGACAGGCAGTACCACCGGGGAGCTGTTTTTT
TRBV5-1	TRBJ2-5	.	.	CASSSVGRNQETQYF	TGCGCCAGCAGCTCAGTCGGACGGAACCAAGAGACCCAGTACTTC
TRBV6-1	TRBJ2-6	.	few	CASSRLFSGGANVLTF	TGTGCCAGCAGCCGGCTATTCTCTGGGGGGGCCAACGTCCTGACTTTC
TRBV5-1	TRBJ2-1	.	.	CASSRTGLGNEQFF	TGCGCCAGCAGCCGGACGGGGCTGGGGAATGAGCAGTTCTTC
TRBV20-1	TRBJ2-1	.	.	CSAHPASRNEQFF	TGCAGTGCTCACCCGGCTAGCAGGAATGAGCAGTTCTTC
TRBV3-1	TRBJ2-7	.	few	CASSQVPGAEQYF	TGTGCCAGCAGCCAAGTTCCCGGGGCCGAGCAGTACTTC
TRBV12-3/TRBV12-4	TRBJ1-1	.	few	CASNVRGMNTEAFF	TGTGCCAGCAACGTGAGAGGAATGAACACTGAAGCTTTCTTT
TRBV10-3	TRBJ2-1	TRBD2	.	CAIIKTSGGSSYNEQFF	TGTGCCATCATCAAGACTAGCGGGGGTAGCTCCTACAATGAGCAGTTCTTC
TRBV29-1	TRBJ2-3	TRBD1	.	CSVPGTGGAGTQYF	TGCAGCGTCCCAGGGACAGGGGGCGCAGGAACGCAGTATTTT
TRBV6-1	TRBJ2-2	.	many	CASSRPGNTGELFF	TGTGCCAGCAGCCGACCCGGGAACACCGGGGAGCTGTTTTTT
TRBV2	TRBJ1-1	.	many	CASSERGVGGTEAFF	TGTGCCAGCAGTGAACGGGGGGTGGGGGGCACTGAAGCTTTCTTT
TRBV5-1	TRBJ1-1	.	many	CASSQGSTMNTEAFF	TGCGCCAGCAGCCAGGGGAGCACTATGAACACTGAAGCTTTCTTT
TRBV4-2	TRBJ1-1	.	many	CASSQADGGGDTEAFF	TGTGCCAGCAGCCAAGCCGATGGGGGAGGTGACACTGAAGCTTTCTTT
TRBV7-2	TRBJ1-5	.	.	CASSLVTGPQQPQHF	TGTGCCAGCAGCTTAGTCACAGGGCCGCAACAGCCCCAGCATTTT
TRBV12-3/TRBV12-4	TRBJ1-2	TRBD1	few	CASQWGDRGGYTF	TGTGCCAGCCAATGGGGCGACAGGGGAGGCTACACCTTC
TRBV7-2	TRBJ1-1	.	few	CASSLWLGTEAFF	TGTGCCAGCAGCTTATGGCTGGGTACTGAAGCTTTCTTT
TRBV4-1	TRBJ1-2	TRBD1	.	CASSQGLRDRGFGYTF	TGCGCCAGCAGCCAAGGGCTCCGGGACAGGGGGTTCGGCTACACCTTC
TRBV7-2	TRBJ2-2	.	few	CASSLGPRVGTTGELFF	TGTGCCAGCAGCTTAGGTCCCAGGGTTGGAACCACCGGGGAGCTGTTTTTT
TRBV20-1	TRBJ1-2	TRBD1	few	CSARDRRIYGYTF	TGCAGTGCTAGGGACAGGAGGATCTATGGCTACACCTTC
TRBV7-8	TRBJ2-2	.	.	CASSLEYSGPNTGELFF	TGTGCCAGCAGCTTAGAATACAGCGGGCCGAACACCGGGGAGCTGTTTTTT
TRBV29-1	TRBJ2-7	TRBD2	few	CSVELASGRYEQYF	TGCAGCGTTGAATTGGCTAGCGGACGCTACGAGCAGTACTTC
TRBV9	TRBJ2-7	.	.	CASSVGGSGATYEQYF	TGTGCCAGCAGCGTAGGGGGTAGCGGAGCGACCTACGAGCAGTACTTC
TRBV10-1	TRBJ2-7	.	.	CASSESGRYEQYF	TGCGCCAGCAGTGAGTCTGGGAGATACGAGCAGTACTTC
TRBV7-2	TRBJ2-1	TRBD2	many	CASSWLAGEYNEQFF	TGTGCCAGCAGCTGGCTAGCGGGGGAATACAATGAGCAGTTCTTC
TRBV10-3	TRBJ1-1	.	.	CAISEQGTSNTEAFF	TGTGCCATCAGTGAGCAGGGGACATCGAACACTGAAGCTTTCTTT
TRBV28	TRBJ2-5	.	once	CATGTNQETQYF	TGTGCCACTGGGACAAACCAAGAGACCCAGTACTTC
TRBV20-1	TRBJ2-3	TRBD1	few	CAWTGDTFNTQYF	TGCGCATGGACAGGGGACACATTTAATACGCAGTATTTT
TRBV4-3	TRBJ2-5	.	many	CASSQDWGETQYF	TGCGCCAGCAGCCAAGATTGGGGAGAGACCCAGTACTTC
TRBV20-1	TRBJ2-7	TRBD2	few	CSARNGRGKTYEQYF	TGCAGTGCTAGAAATGGGCGGGGGAAGACTTACGAGCAGTACTTC
TRBV4-2	TRBJ2-1	TRBD2	many	CASSQDRFGGGGPVGEQFF	TGTGCCAGCAGCCAAGATCGATTCGGGGGGGGAGGGCCTGTGGGAGAGCAGTTCTTC
TRBV5-1	TRBJ2-5	.	.	CASSLAYGETQYF	TGCGCCAGCAGCTTGGCCTATGGAGAGACCCAGTACTTC
TRBV28	TRBJ1-5	.	few	CASRVLNQPQHF	TGTGCCAGCAGAGTACTTAATCAGCCCCAGCATTTT
TRBV7-2	TRBJ2-3	.	.	CASSHPSWPDTQYF	TGTGCCAGCAGTCATCCCAGCTGGCCAGATACGCAGTATTTT
TRBV9	TRBJ2-5	TRBD2	few	CASSVTPGLAGGETQYF	TGTGCCAGCAGCGTCACTCCGGGACTAGCGGGAGGCGAGACCCAGTACTTC
TRBV6-2/TRBV6-3	TRBJ1-1	.	.	CASSLWGRAFF	TGTGCCAGCAGCCTATGGGGAAGAGCTTTCTTT
TRBV29-1	TRBJ1-2	TRBD1	few	CSVEPTGESYGYTF	TGCAGCGTTGAGCCAACAGGGGAATCGTATGGCTACACCTTC
TRBV6-1	TRBJ2-6	.	.	CASSEDRVFRANVLTF	TGTGCCAGCAGTGAAGACAGGGTATTTAGGGCCAACGTCCTGACTTTC